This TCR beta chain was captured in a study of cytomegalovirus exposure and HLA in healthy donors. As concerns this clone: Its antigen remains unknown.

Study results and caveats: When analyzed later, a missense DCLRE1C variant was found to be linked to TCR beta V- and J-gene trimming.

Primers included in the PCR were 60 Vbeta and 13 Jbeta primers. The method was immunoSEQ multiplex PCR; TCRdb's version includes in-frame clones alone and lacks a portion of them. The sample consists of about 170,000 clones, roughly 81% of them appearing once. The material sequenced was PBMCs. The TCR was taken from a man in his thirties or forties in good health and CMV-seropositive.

The CDR3 reads CASTPGLDSYEQYF. In DNA, the CDR3 is TGTGCCAGCACCCCGGGACTAGACTCCTACGAGCAGTACTTC. The chain couples TRBV5-4 to TRBJ2-7; TRBD2 aligns across 8 bases. The CDR3 has 14 residues. V lost 6 bases, J lost 0 bases, and 5 bases stayed unmatched. Looked up from germline, CDR1 is SGHNT and CDR2 is YYREEE (reference sequence).